This TCR beta chain came from a study of blood T cell repertoires in COVID-19 (dated by TCRdb to 2018 to 2021). In terms of the full investigation: Collaborator samples came from the United States, Italy and Spain and covered acute and convalescent phases of COVID-19. The prospective study material was composed of cDNA or gDNA derived from T cells, B-cell-depleted T cells, or PBMCs. The dataset comprised deeply sampled blood TCRbeta repertoires from subjects exposed to, actively infected with, or recovered from COVID-19. The repertoires were released in a freely available public database meant as a resource for research on the immune response to SARS-CoV-2. The samples were drawn from the first 160 participants of the ongoing ImmuneRACE study and from about 1,200 subjects provided by 6 global collaborators. Sample metadata almost always included a de-identified subject ID, COVID-19 status, age in years and sex. Where available, HLA class I and class II types were obtained from metadata supplied by the sample provider rather than from assay-based typing.

The CDR3 numbers 15 residues from cysteine through phenylalanine. The retained sequence is limited to the CDR3, 45 bases, with the frame set at the first base. V was cut back by 3 bases and J by 2 bases, leaving a gap of 13 bases between them. Sequences KGHSH (CDR1) and LQKENI (CDR2) are obtained from the germline V gene. Overall results and qualifications from the work: The quantity of clinical and demographic metadata differed by source and by participant and was supplied without curation.

Each collaborating institution followed its own protocols to collect whole blood in K2EDTA tubes. For TCRbeta analysis, collaborator samples were shipped as frozen whole blood, as isolated PBMCs, or as DNA extracted from either sample type. A note on this clone: Its antigen remains undetermined. Per-nucleotide qualities are absent, and no much larger clonotype sits a single base away.

The immunoSEQ Assay, a bias-controlled multiplex PCR, was used to amplify TCRbeta CDR3 regions from genomic DNA. As for how the authors treated the data: Within the assay, amplification of reference gene primers was used to estimate how many nucleated cells each sample contained. To quantify the absolute abundance of each unique TCRbeta CDR3 rearrangement, sequence reads were collapsed and filtered. For each sample, productive Simpson clonality was calculated by taking the square root of Simpson's diversity index across productive rearrangements. The immuneACCESS repertoire file appears here via TCRdb, limited to in-frame rearrangements. These files lack a portion of the clones; in checked studies, under half of the deficit traces to unresolved V genes, and the cause of the others is not known. That table supplies the V and J calls and clone size; D and trimming were determined from the DNA. This sample comprises about 120,000 clones, around 78% of them detected only once. The ten most abundant clones make up approximately 2.4% of the sample.

The source of this sequence is a man aged 70 or older with acute or convalescent COVID-19. In this chain, TRBV18 is recombined with TRBJ1-1; tentative D gene TRBD1, with 5 bases matching. The sequenced sample consisted of peripheral blood. The nucleotide sequence is given as TGTGCCAGCTCACCGGGGGGACCGCTAAACACTGAAGCTTTCTTT. Its amino acids are CASSPGGPLNTEAFF. Where the CDR3 stops, the reference TRBV18 and TRBJ1-1 genes take over; the full variable domain is NAGVMQNPRHLVRRRGQEARLRCSPMKGHSHVYWYRQLPEEGLKFMVYLQKENIIDESGMPKERFSAEFPKEGPSILRIQQVVRGDSAAYFCASSPGGPLNTEAFFGQGTRLTVV.